The 27 T cell receptor beta chains presented below share a single source sample, sequenced in a study of blood T cell repertoires in COVID-19. The repertoire was sequenced with immunoSEQ multiplex PCR; TCRdb's copy has only in-frame clones and lacks some. Here the sample spans about 200,000 clones, roughly 90% being singletons. Sample: peripheral blood. Every receptor here comes from a man aged 50 or older with COVID-19, enrolled during active disease.

The count of this clone is one. The CDR3 nucleotides are TGTGCCAGCAGTCGCAGTCGAATGAACACTGAAGCTTTCTTT. Its translation is CASSRSRMNTEAFF. The rearrangement links TRBV27 to TRBJ1-1, with unresolved D. This CDR3 region has 14 residues. CDR1 is MNHEY, CDR2 SMNVEV, per germline (reference sequence). With 5 bases removed from V and 0 bases from J, the gap between germline ends came to 10 bases.

This rearrangement joins TRBV6-5 to TRBJ1-3; D is undetermined. The germline V gene has CDR1 MNHEY and CDR2 SVGAGI. V was shortened by 6 bases and J by 1 base, with 13 bases between the two germline ends. The CDR3 has 15 amino acids. The CDR3: CASRRELLSGNTIYF. In DNA form, the CDR3 reads TGTGCCAGCAGAAGAGAGTTACTTTCTGGAAACACCATATATTTT.

This clone came up a few times. The chain links TRBV3-1 (or the pseudogene TRBV3-2) to TRBJ2-7, with 7 bases aligning to TRBD2. The germline V gene has CDR1 LGHDT and CDR2 YNNKEL (reference sequence). V lost 4 bases to trimming and J lost 2 bases; unmatched junction nucleotides: 8. The CDR3 length is 15 residues. Here the CDR3 reads CASSLQTGLPYEQYF. In DNA form, the CDR3 reads TGTGCCAGCAGCCTACAAACGGGACTACCCTACGAGCAGTACTTC.

As for this clone: Just one base apart from a much larger clone, this may be a read error. Other DNA sequences in the same sample also yield this CDR3. The genes are TRBV30 and TRBJ2-7; 8 bases align to TRBD1. Germline V CDR1 and CDR2: GTSNPN, SVGIG (reference sequence). The trim removed 0 bases at V and 7 bases at J, leaving 14 bases unmatched. CDR3 size: 16 residues. The CDR3 DNA follows: TGTGCCTGGAGTGTTAAAGCAGGGGGCCTCACGGATGAGCAGTACTTC. Translated: CAWSVKAGGLTDEQYF.

A remark on this clone: Other DNA sequences in the same sample also yield this CDR3. The rearrangement joins TRBV5-1 to TRBJ2-2; D unresolved. The CDR3 length is 16 residues. Trimming shortened V by 4 bases and J by 5 bases, and 18 bases separated the two germline ends. Per the germline V gene, CDR1 is SGHRS and CDR2 is YFSETQ. This CDR3 is CASSTTQTMNTGELFF. Here the CDR3 DNA reads TGCGCCAGCAGCACCACACAGACCATGAATACCGGGGAGCTGTTTTTT. Based on the CDR3 plus reference TRBV5-1 and TRBJ2-2, the full variable domain is KAGVTQTPRYLIKTRGQQVTLSCSPISGHRSVSWYQQTPGQGLQFLFEYFSETQRNKGNFPGRFSGRQFSNSRSEMNVSTLELGDSALYLCASSTTQTMNTGELFFGEGSRLTVL.

The chain employs TRBV15 and TRBJ1-4; TRBD1 is a possible D gene (5 bases). This CDR3 has 19 amino acids. V lost 8 bases, J lost 5 bases, and 30 bases lay in between. Per germline, CDR1 LNHNV and CDR2 YYDKDF (reference sequence). CDR3 sequence (DNA): TGTGCCACCGCCCCCACAGATGGGACTTATAGACGGTTGAATGAAAAACTGTTTTTT. Translating it yields CATAPTDGTYRRLNEKLFF.

The chain joins TRBV28 to TRBJ2-7; 9 bases match TRBD1. J gave up 5 bases and V 3 bases, and 14 bases lay outside the gene matches. Germline CDR1 MDHEN, CDR2 SYDVKM. The CDR3 is 17 amino acids. CDR3 nucleotides: TGTGCCAGCAGTTTGCTCCTGCGGGACAGGGTTCGGAACGAGCAGTACTTC. It yields the protein CASSLLLRDRVRNEQYF.

V is TRBV7-9 and J is TRBJ1-6; 10 nucleotides align to TRBD1. CDR1 SEHNR and CDR2 FQNEAQ come from the germline V gene (reference sequence). The CDR3 covers 19 residues. The junction had 11 bases not matched to a gene; V was cut back by 0 bases and J by 6 bases. CDR3 region: CASSLALTGGVPLNSPLHF. The DNA of the CDR3 is TGTGCCAGCAGCTTAGCGCTGACAGGGGGCGTTCCACTTAATTCACCCCTCCACTTT.

The chain uses TRBV24-1 and TRBJ2-3, with D possibly TRBD1 on 6 matching bases. There are 16 residues in the CDR3. V dropped 3 bases and J dropped 2 bases, with 14 bases sitting between them. Germline lookup yields CDR1 KGHDR and CDR2 SFDVKD. CDR3 in amino acids: CATSDPRQDPTDTQYF. CDR3 nucleotide sequence: TGTGCCACCAGTGATCCCCGACAGGACCCCACAGATACGCAGTATTTT.

The rearrangement links TRBV19 to TRBJ1-5; perhaps TRBD1 as D (6 bases). The CDR3 is 14 amino acids. The germline V gene has CDR1 LNHDA and CDR2 SQIVND (reference sequence). V lost 5 bases, J lost 6 bases, and 14 bases lay in between. The CDR3 DNA reads as TGTGCCAGTAGTGTACAGGGTTTGTTTCAGCCCCAGCATTTT. Translation: CASSVQGLFQPQHF.

The rearrangement links TRBV2 to TRBJ2-3; D might be TRBD2 (6 bases). CDR1 and CDR2 from the germline V gene are SNHLY and FYNNEI. CDR3 size: 15 residues. Trimming cost V 6 bases and J 4 bases, with 17 bases left between them. Written as DNA, the CDR3 is TGTGCCAGCAGCCTGGACTTGGGGGGTGCAGATACGCAGTATTTT. Protein sequence: CASSLDLGGADTQYF.

The chain combines TRBV6-2 or TRBV6-3 with TRBJ2-7; 7 nucleotides align to TRBD1. The length of the CDR3 is 15 residues. The germline V gene encodes CDR1 MNHEY and CDR2 SVGEGT. With 5 bases clipped from V and 2 bases from J, the junction kept 9 bases outside the gene matches. The CDR3 sequence is CASSDPQGYAYEQYF. The CDR3 DNA follows: TGTGCCAGCAGTGATCCACAGGGGTACGCCTACGAGCAGTACTTC.

The chain recombines TRBV18 with TRBJ1-2, with D perhaps matching TRBD1 (6 bases). Germline CDR1 is KGHSH and CDR2 is LQKENI. There are 13 residues in the CDR3. V dropped 3 bases and J dropped 5 bases, with 10 bases sitting between them. The CDR3 loop is CASSPSDSYGYTF. The CDR3 bases are TGTGCCAGCTCACCCTCGGACAGTTATGGCTACACCTTC.

This chain connects TRBV7-9 to TRBJ2-5; D perhaps matches TRBD2 (7 bases). Trimming left V 0 bases short and J 7 bases short, with 18 bases between. CDR3 size: 16 residues. CDR1 is SEHNR and CDR2 is FQNEAQ in the germline V gene (reference sequence). The CDR3 is CASSLALGLGGGTQYF. The CDR3 region has the DNA TGTGCCAGCAGCTTAGCGTTAGGACTAGGAGGGGGGACCCAGTACTTC.

This clone was observed a handful of times. This chain connects TRBV6-5 to TRBJ1-2; 11 bases map to TRBD1. V gave up 2 bases and J gave up 4 bases; unmatched junction bases: 6. Germline assignment: CDR1 MNHEY and CDR2 SVGAGI. There are 16 residues in the CDR3. The CDR3 nucleotides read TGTGCCAGCAGTTACGTCGGGGACAGGGGGGCCTATGGCTACACCTTC. Translating gives CASSYVGDRGAYGYTF.

V gene TRBV19 combines with J gene TRBJ1-5, with D unclear. Germline values: CDR1 LNHDA, CDR2 SQIVND (reference sequence). The CDR3 spans 14 residues. Trimming took 3 bases from V and 1 from J, leaving 7 bases between them. The CDR3 DNA follows: TGTGCCAGTAGTATGAGGGAGAGCAATCAGCCCCAGCATTTT. Translating it yields CASSMRESNQPQHF.

J is TRBJ2-7 and V is TRBV28; 9 positions agree with TRBD1. V was clipped by 6 bases and J by 3 bases; unmatched bases: 6. There are 14 residues in the CDR3. The germline V gene has CDR1 MDHEN and CDR2 SYDVKM. CDR3 region: CASSDGTGIYEQYF. The CDR3 DNA is TGTGCCAGCAGCGACGGGACAGGGATCTACGAGCAGTACTTC. Looking up the rest from reference TRBV28 and TRBJ2-7 gives the full variable domain: DVKVTQSSRYLVKRTGEKVFLECVQDMDHENMFWYRQDPGLGLRLIYFSYDVKMKEKGDIPEGYSVSREKKERFSLILESASTNQTSMYLCASSDGTGIYEQYFGPGTRLTVT.

As concerns this clone: The junction does not match germline at one end; this may be a read error. Additional DNA sequences in this sample encode the identical CDR3. The chain is built from TRBV6-1 and TRBJ2-5, with a weak D call TRBD2 (7 bases). This CDR3 has 16 amino acids. Germline V CDR1 and CDR2: MNHNS, SASEGT. The chain's CDR3 is CASCDGGRGAGETQYF. CDR3 sequence (DNA): TGTGCCAGCTGTGACGGGGGGAGGGGGGCGGGGGAGACCCAGTACTTC.

The chain is built from TRBV7-8 and TRBJ1-2, with D perhaps matching TRBD1 (6 bases). Trimming removed 0 bases at V and 4 bases at J, with 12 bases between. The CDR3 contains 15 residues. Germline assignment: CDR1 SGHVS and CDR2 FQNEAQ. The CDR3 bases are TGTGCCAGCAGCTTAGCACAGGGCGTCGTCTATGGCTACACCTTC. It translates to CASSLAQGVVYGYTF. The whole variable domain, remainder taken from reference TRBV7-8 and TRBJ1-2, is GAGVSQSPRYKVAKRGQDVALRCDPISGHVSLFWYQQALGQGPEFLTYFQNEAQLDKSGLPSDRFFAERPEGSVSTLKIQRTQQEDSAVYLCASSLAQGVVYGYTFGSGTRLTVV.

This chain uses TRBV11-2 with TRBJ2-2, with 7 bases fitting TRBD2. The germline V gene has CDR1 SGHAT and CDR2 FQNNGV. The CDR3 runs to 15 residues. The junction had 4 bases not matched to a gene; V was cut back by 5 bases and J by 1 base. In nucleotides, the CDR3 is TGTGCCAGCAGCATATCTAGCGGGAACACCGGGGAGCTGTTTTTT. Translation: CASSISSGNTGELFF. The full variable domain, in which reference TRBV11-2 and TRBJ2-2 provide the parts outside the CDR3, is EAGVAQSPRYKIIEKRQSVAFWCNPISGHATLYWYQQILGQGPKLLIQFQNNGVVDDSQLPKDRFSAERLKGVDSTLKIQPAKLEDSAVYLCASSISSGNTGELFFGEGSRLTVL.

The gene calls are TRBV6-5 and TRBJ2-1; the D is unclear. V lost 7 bases, J lost 0 bases, and 10 bases lay in between. Looked up from germline, CDR1 is MNHEY and CDR2 is SVGAGI. CDR3 size: 14 residues. In DNA form, the CDR3 reads TGTGCCAGCAATCAAATTAGCTCCTACAATGAGCAGTTCTTC. This encodes CASNQISSYNEQFF.

V usage is TRBV18 and J usage is TRBJ2-7; the D gene is possibly TRBD1 (6 bases). Trimming removed 3 bases from V and 0 bases from J, with 9 bases in between. The CDR3 contains 14 residues. The germline V gene has CDR1 KGHSH and CDR2 LQKENI. The CDR3 coding sequence is TGTGCCAGCTCACCGCGGACAGCCTCCTACGAGCAGTACTTC. This sequence encodes CASSPRTASYEQYF.

This chain uses TRBV9 with TRBJ2-1, with 8 nucleotides matching TRBD2. Looked up from germline, CDR1 is SGDLS and CDR2 is YYNGEE. The CDR3 loop spans 14 amino acids. J was trimmed by 4 bases and V by 4 bases; bases with no gene match: 4. The CDR3 nucleotides read TGTGCCAGCAGCCTTAGCGGGGCATACAATGAGCAGTTCTTC. The encoded protein is CASSLSGAYNEQFF.

The chain links TRBV5-8 to TRBJ1-1, with D perhaps TRBD1 (6 bases). Trimming took off 7 bases at V and 3 bases at J, with 16 bases between the two ends. Germline assignment: CDR1 SGHTS and CDR2 YDEGEE. The length of the CDR3 is 14 residues. CDR3: CASLHRVVDTEAFF. Here the CDR3 DNA reads TGTGCCAGCCTACACAGGGTGGTGGACACTGAAGCTTTCTTT.

The chain recombines TRBV19 with TRBJ1-1, with D hard to call. Germline-derived CDR1 and CDR2 are LNHDA and SQIVND (reference sequence). V was trimmed by 4 bases and J by 0 bases, leaving 6 bases between them. CDR3 length: 13 amino acids. Here the CDR3 reads CASSTQMNTEAFF. The CDR3 nucleotides read TGTGCCAGTAGTACTCAGATGAACACTGAAGCTTTCTTT.

The chain joins TRBV7-2 to TRBJ1-2; 8 bases match TRBD1. The V and J ends lost 4 bases and 6 bases, in that order; junction bases with no gene match: 7. Germline-derived CDR1 and CDR2 are SGHTA and FQGNSA. This CDR3 has 14 amino acids. Here the CDR3 reads CASSYADRDHGYTF. CDR3 coding DNA: TGTGCCAGCAGCTACGCGGACAGGGACCATGGCTACACCTTC.

V and J are TRBV27 and TRBJ1-1; a weak D match, TRBD1 (6 bases). The V end lost 5 bases, the J end lost 7 bases, and 20 bases lay between the germline ends. CDR1 is MNHEY and CDR2 is SMNVEV in the germline V gene (reference sequence). The CDR3 spans 15 residues. The CDR3 region is CASSPTARGIGEAFF. In DNA, the CDR3 is TGTGCCAGCAGTCCAACGGCCAGGGGAATAGGTGAAGCTTTCTTT.